The 7 T cell receptor beta chains reported below all come from one sample, sequenced in a study of human T cells and chemical hapten exposure. Time point specified: patch test 2, 6 weeks after DPC sensitization. Treatment indicated: therapeutic diphenylcyclopropenone sensitization with weekly scalp DPC. TCRdb used MiXCR to reprocess the RACE reads, holding one entry per CDR3 protein. The repertoire includes 80,000 to 100,000 distinct CDR3 sequences, roughly 10% of them detected once, and around 5% sits in the top ten. Specimen: whole blood, collected in connection with sensitization to the hapten diphenylcyclopropenone (DPC). The receptors stem from a woman in her forties or fifties with alopecia areata. Some clones in this sample may be carry-over from other donors' samples.

This clonotype was counted a few times. The chain has TRBV5-1 and TRBJ2-3, with D possibly matching TRBD2 (6 bases). V dropped 4 bases and J dropped 0 bases, with 9 bases sitting between them. Looked up from germline, CDR1 is SGHRS and CDR2 is YFSETQ. This CDR3 is built from 14 residues. The CDR3 here is CASSLGTSTDTQYF. The CDR3 region has the DNA TGCGCCAGCAGCCTAGGGACTAGCACAGATACGCAGTATTTT.

In this sample, this clonotype turned up a few times. The chain joins TRBV12-3 or TRBV12-4 to TRBJ1-1; D unclear. This CDR3 is built from 15 residues. Trimming removed 6 bases from V and 4 bases from J, with 18 bases in between. CDR3 bases: TGTGCCAGCAGCACCTTATTTGGGTCGGGCACTGAAGCTTTCTTT. This gives the protein CASSTLFGSGTEAFF.

The table lists this clonotype with a few counts. The V and J genes are TRBV3-1 and TRBJ2-5, with 7 bases that match TRBD1. The CDR3 has 15 amino acids. V dropped 4 bases and J dropped 4; count of bases not matched to a gene: 9. Germline V gives CDR1 LGHDT, CDR2 YNNKEL (reference sequence). The CDR3 reads CASSPTRQGSETQYF. The CDR3 DNA reads as TGTGCCAGCAGCCCAACCCGACAGGGATCAGAGACCCAGTACTTC.

The chain carries TRBV9 and TRBJ2-3; a possible D gene is TRBD2 (5 bases). The germline V and J ends were trimmed by 4 bases and 2 bases, with 20 bases remaining between them. The CDR3 runs to 17 residues. Germline assignment: CDR1 SGDLS and CDR2 YYNGEE. The CDR3 DNA reads TGTGCCAGCAGCCTGCGGCCGAGCGGCGGGCTCACAGATACGCAGTATTTT. Protein product: CASSLRPSGGLTDTQYF.

This chain connects TRBV11-2 to TRBJ2-7; 8 positions agree with TRBD1. Germline V gene data show CDR1 as SGHAT and CDR2 as FQNNGV. The CDR3 covers 15 residues. Unmatched junction bases numbered 13, after V lost 5 bases and J lost 7 bases. The DNA for the CDR3 is TGTGCCAGCAGCCCAATTGGACAGGGAACCGGAGAGCAGTACTTC. Its translation is CASSPIGQGTGEQYF.

This clonotype occurred many times. The rearrangement uses TRBV12-3 or TRBV12-4 and TRBJ2-4; TRBD2 aligns across 9 bases. J lost 7 bases, V lost 4 bases, and 8 bases had no gene match. CDR3 size: 15 residues. The CDR3 coding sequence is TGTGCCAGCAGTTCGGGTAGCGGGAGATTGAACATTCAGTACTTC. Its translation is CASSSGSGRLNIQYF.

The chain is built from TRBV5-5 and TRBJ2-7; 8 bases map to TRBD1. Germline loops: CDR1 SGHKS, CDR2 YYEKEE (reference sequence). V shed 4 bases and J 3 bases; nucleotides not matched to a gene: 9. The CDR3 has 15 amino acids. The CDR3 reads CASSEGDRRIYEQYF. The CDR3 DNA follows: TGTGCCAGCAGCGAGGGGGACAGGAGAATCTACGAGCAGTACTTC.